This passage covers 5 T cell receptor beta chains from one sample sequenced in a study of blood T cell repertoires in COVID-19. Sequencing used immunoSEQ multiplex PCR; TCRdb keeps in-frame clones, though not all of them. The table has about 200,000 clones, 70% to 90% seen once; the top ten hold 3.8%. Sequencing input: PBMCs or T cells enriched from blood (not recorded which). These receptors were obtained from a woman aged 40-49 years with acute COVID-19.

This clone was found once. The V and J genes are TRBV28 and TRBJ1-2; 9 nucleotides align to TRBD1. CDR1 is MDHEN and CDR2 is SYDVKM in the germline V gene. The CDR3 extends over 14 amino acids. Trimming removed 7 bases from V and 8 bases from J; junction bases left unmatched: 11. DNA for the CDR3: TGTGCCAGCAAGGAGGGACAGGGTTTAGGCGGCTACACCTTC. It encodes CASKEGQGLGGYTF.

This chain links TRBV27 with TRBJ1-2; 9 positions match TRBD1. Trimming cost V 3 bases and J 5 bases; bases outside gene matches: 7. This CDR3 comprises 15 residues. Germline V lookup: CDR1 MNHEY, CDR2 SMNVEV (reference sequence). The CDR3 loop is CASSLGGTGKYGYTF. The CDR3 nucleotides read TGTGCCAGCAGTTTGGGGGGGACAGGGAAGTATGGCTACACCTTC.

Worth noting for this clone: This specimen includes other DNA sequences encoding the same CDR3. This chain links TRBV3-1 (or the pseudogene TRBV3-2) with TRBJ2-7; 7 bases align to TRBD2. The germline V gene has CDR1 LGHDT and CDR2 YNNKEL (reference sequence). With V trimmed by 4 bases and J by 4 bases, 1 base remained unmatched. This CDR3 is 12 amino acids long. CDR3 nucleotide sequence: TGTGCCAGCAGCCGGGGGGGGTACGAGCAGTACTTC. Translation gives CASSRGGYEQYF.

A few counts support this clone. The rearrangement uses TRBV7-6 and TRBJ2-4; 7 bases agree with TRBD1. The CDR3 sequence is 16 residues long. Germline trimming cut 5 bases from V and 1 base from J; bases unmatched to any gene: 8. Germline V gene lookup returns CDR1 SGHVS and CDR2 FNYEAQ. DNA for the CDR3: TGTGCCAGCAGCCGCCAATCAGGGGGTGCCAAAAACATTCAGTACTTC. This sequence encodes CASSRQSGGAKNIQYF.

The chain couples TRBV5-1 to TRBJ2-2, with 7 bases identical to TRBD2. CDR1 and CDR2 from the germline V gene are SGHRS and YFSETQ. This CDR3 is built from 18 residues. V lost 2 bases, J lost 2 bases, and 12 bases stayed unmatched. CDR3 region: CASSFGSSGSANTGELFF. CDR3 DNA sequence: TGCGCCAGCAGCTTCGGTAGTAGCGGGTCAGCTAACACCGGGGAGCTGTTTTTT.